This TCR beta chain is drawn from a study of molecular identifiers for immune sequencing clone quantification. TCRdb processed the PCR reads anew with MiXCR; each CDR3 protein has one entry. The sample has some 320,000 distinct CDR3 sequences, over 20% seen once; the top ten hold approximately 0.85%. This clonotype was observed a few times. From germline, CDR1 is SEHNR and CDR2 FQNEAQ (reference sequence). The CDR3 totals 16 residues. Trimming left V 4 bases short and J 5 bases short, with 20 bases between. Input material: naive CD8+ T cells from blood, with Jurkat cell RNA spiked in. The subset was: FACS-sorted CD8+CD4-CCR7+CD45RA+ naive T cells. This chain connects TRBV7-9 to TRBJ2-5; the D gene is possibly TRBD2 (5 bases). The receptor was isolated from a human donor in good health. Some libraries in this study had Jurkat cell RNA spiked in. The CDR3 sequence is CASSSNRAPRRETQYF. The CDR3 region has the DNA TGTGCCAGCAGCTCCAACCGGGCCCCAAGGAGGGAGACCCAGTACTTC.